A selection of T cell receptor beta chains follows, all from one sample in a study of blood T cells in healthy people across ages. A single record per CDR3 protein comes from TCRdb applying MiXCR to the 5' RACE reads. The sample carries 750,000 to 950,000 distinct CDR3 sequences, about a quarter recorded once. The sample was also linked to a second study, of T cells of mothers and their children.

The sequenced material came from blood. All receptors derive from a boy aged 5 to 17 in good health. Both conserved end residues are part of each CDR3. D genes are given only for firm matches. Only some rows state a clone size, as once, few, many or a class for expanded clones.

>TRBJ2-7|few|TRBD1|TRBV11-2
CASSLGQGAHEQYF
TGTGCCAGCAGCTTAGGACAGGGGGCCCACGAGCAGTACTTC
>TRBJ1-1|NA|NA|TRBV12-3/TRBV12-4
CASSLTPFLGMGTEAFF
TGTGCCAGCAGTCTAACCCCCTTTTTGGGCATGGGGACTGAAGCTTTCTTT
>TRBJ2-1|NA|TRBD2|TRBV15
CATSRDGSGGALWNEQFF
TGTGCCACCAGCAGAGATGGAAGCGGGGGGGCCCTGTGGAATGAGCAGTTCTTC
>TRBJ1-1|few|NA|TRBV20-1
CSGVGRGNTEAFF
TGCAGTGGAGTAGGCAGGGGGAACACTGAAGCTTTCTTT
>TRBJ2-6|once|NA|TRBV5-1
CASSPTLLPGANVLTF
TGCGCCAGCAGCCCGACCCTCCTCCCCGGGGCCAACGTCCTGACTTTC
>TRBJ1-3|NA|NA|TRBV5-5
CACSLSGTNTIYF
TGTGCCTGCAGCTTGTCAGGGACGAACACCATATATTTT
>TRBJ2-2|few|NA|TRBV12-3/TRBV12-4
CASRRRGAHTGELFF
TGTGCCAGTCGCCGGAGGGGGGCCCACACCGGGGAGCTGTTTTTT
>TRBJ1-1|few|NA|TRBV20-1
CSAREGHLNTEAFF
TGCAGTGCCAGAGAGGGACACCTGAACACTGAAGCTTTCTTT
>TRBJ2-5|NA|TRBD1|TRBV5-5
CASSLGTGDETQYF
TGTGCCAGCAGCTTGGGGACAGGGGACGAGACCCAGTACTTC
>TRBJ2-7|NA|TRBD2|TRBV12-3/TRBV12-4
CASNLAGGKGEQYF
TGTGCCAGCAACTTAGCGGGGGGTAAGGGCGAGCAGTACTTC
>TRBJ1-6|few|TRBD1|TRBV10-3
CAISDSGGGSNSPLHF
TGTGCCATCAGTGATTCAGGAGGGGGCTCAAATTCACCCCTCCACTTT
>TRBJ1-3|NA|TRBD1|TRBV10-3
CAISAGTGAGNTIYF
TGTGCCATCAGTGCCGGGACAGGGGCTGGAAACACCATATATTTT
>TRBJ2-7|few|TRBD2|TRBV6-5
CASSYGASGDYEQYF
TGTGCCAGCAGTTACGGCGCTAGCGGGGACTACGAGCAGTACTTC
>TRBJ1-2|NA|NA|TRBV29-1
CSVHGSGTFNYGYTF
TGCAGCGTCCACGGATCTGGGACATTCAACTATGGCTACACCTTC
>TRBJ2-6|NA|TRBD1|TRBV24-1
CATSEASTGVSGANVLTF
TGTGCCACCAGTGAGGCCTCGACAGGGGTCTCTGGGGCCAACGTCCTGACTTTC
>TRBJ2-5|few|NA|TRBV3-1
CASSQFSAGPQETQYF
TGTGCCAGCAGCCAATTTTCGGCAGGGCCCCAAGAGACCCAGTACTTC
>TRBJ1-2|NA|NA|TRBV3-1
CASSQLDYGYTF
TGTGCCAGCAGCCAACTGGACTATGGCTACACCTTC
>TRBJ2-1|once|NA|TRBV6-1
CASSDSWVRQFF
TGTGCCAGCAGTGATTCGTGGGTCCGGCAGTTCTTC
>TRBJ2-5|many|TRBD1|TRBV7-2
CASSPGQAKETQYF
TGTGCCAGCAGCCCCGGACAGGCCAAAGAGACCCAGTACTTC
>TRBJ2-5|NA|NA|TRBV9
CASSGRGGTPQETQYF
TGTGCCAGCAGTGGGAGGGGGGGGACCCCGCAAGAGACCCAGTACTTC
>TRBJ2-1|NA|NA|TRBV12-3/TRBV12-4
CASILEGGGQVEQFF
TGTGCCAGCATCTTAGAGGGAGGGGGGCAGGTTGAGCAGTTCTTC
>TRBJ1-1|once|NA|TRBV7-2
CASSPPVVEAFF
TGTGCCAGCAGCCCCCCGGTAGTTGAAGCTTTCTTT